These 20 T cell receptor beta chains were sequenced from one sample in a study of CD8 T cell repertoires and HIV-1 epitope variants. This table comes from immunoSEQ multiplex PCR, and its TCRdb copy is limited to in-frame clones, with some not included. Of about 4,000 clones in the sample, 65% to 70% were seen once. These TCRs are of unknown antigen specificity. Material for sequencing was cultured CD8+ T cells derived from PBMCs. These receptors were taken from a male donor with HIV.

The J gene is TRBJ2-1, the V gene TRBV28; the match to TRBD2 covers 11 bases. The CDR3 runs 17 residues. The J segment lost 7 bases and the V segment lost 6 bases, leaving 14 bases of the junction unmatched. CDR1 is MDHEN, CDR2 SYDVKM, per germline. Here the CDR3 DNA reads TGTGCCAGCAGACCAACTAGCGGGAGCCTCCCGGGGAATGAGCAGTTCTTC. Residues: CASRPTSGSLPGNEQFF.

CDR3 region: CASSVGGANTGELFF. CDR3 nucleotides: TGTGCCAGCAGCGTAGGGGGGGCGAACACCGGGGAGCTGTTTTTT. The chain uses TRBV9 and TRBJ2-2; possible D gene TRBD2, 6 bases. V was pared by 0 bases and J by 0 bases, with 6 bases between. This CDR3 is built from 15 residues. Germline V gene data show CDR1 as SGDLS and CDR2 as YYNGEE.

The rearrangement joins TRBV27 to TRBJ2-1, with 12 bases matching TRBD2. J was trimmed by 6 bases and V by 6 bases; bases with no gene match: 6. Germline V gives CDR1 MNHEY, CDR2 SMNVEV (reference sequence). The CDR3 has 15 amino acids. The CDR3, as DNA: TGTGCCAGCAGCCTAACTAGCGGGGGGAGCAATGAGCAGTTCTTC. Protein product: CASSLTSGGSNEQFF.

The rearrangement uses TRBV5-4 and TRBJ2-1; 7 positions agree with TRBD1. V trimming: 0 bases; J trimming: 4 bases; junction bases outside the gene matches: 1. The CDR3 covers 14 residues. Germline lookup yields CDR1 SGHNT and CDR2 YYREEE (reference sequence). CDR3 coding DNA: TGTGCCAGCAGCTTGGGGGACAGTTACAATGAGCAGTTCTTC. Residues: CASSLGDSYNEQFF. Full variable domain (remainder filled in from reference TRBV5-4 and TRBJ2-1): ETGVTQSPTHLIKTRGQQVTLRCSSQSGHNTVSWYQQALGQGPQFIFQYYREEENGRGNFPPRFSGLQFPNYSSELNVNALELDDSALYLCASSLGDSYNEQFFGPGTRLTVL.

The chain couples TRBV6-6 to TRBJ2-7, with 7 bases that match TRBD2. Per the germline V gene, CDR1 is MNHNY and CDR2 is SVGAGI (reference sequence). V shed 0 bases and J 3 bases; nucleotides not matched to a gene: 2. The CDR3 totals 14 residues. The CDR3 protein is CASSYSGEGYEQYF. The DNA of the CDR3 is TGTGCCAGCAGTTACTCAGGGGAGGGCTACGAGCAGTACTTC.

This clone has a handful of counts. J is TRBJ1-6 and V is TRBV13; a possible D gene is TRBD1 (5 bases). CDR3 length: 14 amino acids. V dropped 3 bases and J dropped 7 bases, with 10 bases sitting between them. The germline V gene encodes CDR1 PRHDT and CDR2 FYEKMQ (reference sequence). The CDR3 DNA is TGTGCCAGCAGCTTTGGAGGGGAGAATTCACCCCTCCACTTT. Protein: CASSFGGENSPLHF.

The gene calls are TRBV19 and TRBJ1-5; 8 bases match TRBD1. The CDR3 totals 16 residues. Looked up from germline, CDR1 is LNHDA and CDR2 is SQIVND (reference sequence). J gave up 1 base and V 5 bases, and 7 bases lay outside the gene matches. DNA for the CDR3: TGTGCCAGTAGTTTCACAGGGGGTAGGAGCAATCAGCCCCAGCATTTT. This gives the protein CASSFTGGRSNQPQHF. Together with reference TRBV19 and TRBJ1-5, the CDR3 gives the full variable domain: DGGITQSPKYLFRKEGQNVTLSCEQNLNHDAMYWYRQDPGQGLRLIYYSQIVNDFQKGDIAEGYSVSREKKESFPLTVTSAQKNPTAFYLCASSFTGGRSNQPQHFGDGTRLSIL.

The chain's CDR3 is CASSLGRELQETQYF. CDR3 bases: TGTGCCAGCAGCTTAGGGCGAGAACTACAAGAGACCCAGTACTTC. The chain carries TRBV11-2 and TRBJ2-5; D is uncertain. V gave up 1 base and J gave up 2 bases, with 11 bases separating them. Germline V lookup: CDR1 SGHAT, CDR2 FQNNGV. The CDR3 has 15 residues. The whole variable domain, filled in from reference TRBV11-2 and TRBJ2-5, reads EAGVAQSPRYKIIEKRQSVAFWCNPISGHATLYWYQQILGQGPKLLIQFQNNGVVDDSQLPKDRFSAERLKGVDSTLKIQPAKLEDSAVYLCASSLGRELQETQYFGPGTRLLVL.

CDR3 amino acids: CASTGPNTEAFF. The DNA for the CDR3 is TGTGCCAGTACGGGGCCGAACACTGAAGCTTTCTTT. The chain has TRBV6-5 and TRBJ1-1; the D gene is possibly TRBD1 (5 bases). Deletions cut 9 bases from V and 1 base from J, with 9 bases between. Germline V gives CDR1 MNHEY, CDR2 SVGAGI. This CDR3 has 12 residues.

The rearrangement joins TRBV9 to TRBJ2-3, with 7 nucleotides matching TRBD1. The CDR3 is 14 amino acids. V was clipped by 6 bases and J by 0 bases; unmatched bases: 4. CDR1 is SGDLS, CDR2 YYNGEE, per germline. CDR3 residues: CASKGTASTDTQYF. The CDR3 region has the DNA TGTGCCAGCAAGGGGACAGCGAGCACAGATACGCAGTATTTT.

The chain uses TRBV6-5 and TRBJ2-7; a possible D gene is TRBD2 (6 bases). With 5 bases removed from V and 0 bases from J, the gap between germline ends came to 11 bases. Germline V gene data show CDR1 as MNHEY and CDR2 as SVGAGI. The CDR3 consists of 14 residues. As DNA, the CDR3 is TGTGCCAGCAGTCCTCTAGCGTACTCCTACGAGCAGTACTTC. Protein product: CASSPLAYSYEQYF.

The rearrangement joins TRBV19 to TRBJ2-5; 7 positions match TRBD2. Germline V gives CDR1 LNHDA, CDR2 SQIVND (reference sequence). V shed 0 bases and J 5 bases; nucleotides not matched to a gene: 3. The CDR3 is 14 amino acids. In DNA form, the CDR3 reads TGTGCCAGTAGTATAGATCAGGGAGGGGAGACCCAGTACTTC. It codes for CASSIDQGGETQYF.

V gene TRBV5-1 combines with J gene TRBJ2-1; 7 bases align to TRBD2. The V segment lost 4 bases and the J segment 6 bases; nucleotides outside the gene matches: 10. This CDR3 spans 15 amino acids. CDR1 and CDR2 from the germline V gene are SGHRS and YFSETQ. CDR3 region: CASSIPAGRVNEQFF. CDR3 bases: TGCGCCAGCAGCATACCAGCGGGGAGGGTCAATGAGCAGTTCTTC.

The chain combines TRBV27 with TRBJ2-1; D is perhaps TRBD1 (6 bases). Trimming took off 3 bases at V and 4 bases at J, with 19 bases between the two ends. The CDR3 runs 17 residues. Germline lookup yields CDR1 MNHEY and CDR2 SMNVEV (reference sequence). The CDR3 DNA is TGTGCCAGCAGTTTCGCAGGGGCCCCTATGTATTACAATGAGCAGTTCTTC. This gives the protein CASSFAGAPMYYNEQFF.

Here the CDR3 reads CASSFRTGYEQYF. The CDR3 region has the DNA TGTGCCAGCAGTTTCAGGACAGGGTACGAGCAGTACTTC. The chain carries TRBV27 and TRBJ2-7; 8 positions agree with TRBD1. Germline CDR1 is MNHEY and CDR2 is SMNVEV (reference sequence). The CDR3 contains 13 residues. The V and J ends lost 3 bases and 4 bases, in that order; junction bases with no gene match: 2.

This CDR3 reads CASSYGGGPHEQYF. The CDR3 nucleotides are TGTGCCAGCAGTTACGGGGGAGGGCCCCACGAGCAGTACTTC. The chain uses TRBV6-6 and TRBJ2-7; TRBD2 matches 7 bases. Germline-derived CDR1 and CDR2 are MNHNY and SVGAGI (reference sequence). The CDR3 loop spans 14 amino acids. With 2 bases clipped from V and 5 bases from J, the junction kept 6 bases outside the gene matches.

This clone is classed as medium-sized. This rearrangement joins TRBV7-9 to TRBJ1-6; tentative D call: TRBD1 (5 bases). Germline V gene lookup returns CDR1 SEHNR and CDR2 FQNEAQ (reference sequence). Trimming left V 5 bases short and J 6 bases short, with 11 bases between. The CDR3 has 14 amino acids. CDR3 nucleotides: TGTGCCAGCAGCCCCCGGCAGGGTAATTCACCCCTCCACTTT. This sequence encodes CASSPRQGNSPLHF.

The rearrangement uses TRBV9 and TRBJ1-1, with a tentative D call TRBD1 (5 bases). This CDR3 is built from 14 residues. Trimming pared 3 bases from V and 4 bases from J, leaving 13 bases between. Germline values: CDR1 SGDLS, CDR2 YYNGEE. CDR3 protein: CASSAGVGVTEAFF. The DNA of the CDR3 is TGTGCCAGCAGCGCGGGGGTAGGGGTCACTGAAGCTTTCTTT.

The chain employs TRBV23-1 and TRBJ2-2; D remains ambiguous. Being an ORF, TRBV23-1 has a function that is uncertain. The CDR3 loop spans 15 amino acids. With 0 bases removed from V and 3 bases from J, the gap between germline ends came to 8 bases. The CDR3 reads CASSQSTLYTGELFF. In nucleotides, the CDR3 is TGCGCCAGCAGTCAATCGACCCTCTACACCGGGGAGCTGTTTTTT.

The chain has TRBV5-5 and TRBJ2-7; D may be TRBD1 or TRBD2 (5 bases each). Trimming left V 4 bases short and J 5 bases short, with 16 bases between. Germline values: CDR1 SGHKS, CDR2 YYEKEE (reference sequence). This CDR3 region has 14 residues. In nucleotides, the CDR3 is TGTGCCAGCAGCCCTACAGGCGGGCGGGACGAGCAGTACTTC. This encodes CASSPTGGRDEQYF.